This TCR beta chain was documented in a study of cytomegalovirus exposure and HLA in healthy donors. Study-wide results and limits: In vitro work confirmed that a few CMV-associated chains recognize CMV antigens. Reports credit the classifier with highly specific, highly sensitive diagnosis of cytomegalovirus status. Subsequent analysis found a tendency for first-cohort TCR clusters to co-occur within the 120 or so validation repertoires.

Comments on this clone: The antigen remains undetermined.

The ends lost 4 bases at V and 6 bases at J; junction bases unmatched: 8. The CDR3 has 13 residues. Per germline, CDR1 SQVTM and CDR2 ANQGSEA. Assay used: immunoSEQ multiplex PCR; TCRdb lists only in-frame clones, some missing. The sample lists about 330,000 clones, 87% occurring once. The donors were in the approximately 120-subject validation cohort; that cohort was separate from the approximately 730-subject first cohort. This chain links TRBV29-1 with TRBJ1-2; 7 positions agree with TRBD1. The sequence came from a woman aged 30 to 39 in good health and CMV-seropositive. Sequenced sample: PBMCs. The CDR3 loop is CSVVRATGDGYTF. As DNA, the CDR3 is TGCAGCGTTGTACGAGCTACAGGGGATGGCTACACCTTC.